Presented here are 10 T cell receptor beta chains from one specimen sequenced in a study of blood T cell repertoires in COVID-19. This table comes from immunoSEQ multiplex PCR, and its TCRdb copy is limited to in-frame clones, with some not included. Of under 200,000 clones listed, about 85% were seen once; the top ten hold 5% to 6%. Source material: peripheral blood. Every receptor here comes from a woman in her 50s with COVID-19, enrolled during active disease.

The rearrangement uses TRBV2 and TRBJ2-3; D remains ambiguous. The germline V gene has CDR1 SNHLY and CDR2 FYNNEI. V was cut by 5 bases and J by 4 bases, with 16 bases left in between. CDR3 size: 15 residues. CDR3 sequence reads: CASSSLGVGADTQYF. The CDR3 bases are TGTGCCAGCAGTTCTTTGGGTGTGGGCGCAGATACGCAGTATTTT.

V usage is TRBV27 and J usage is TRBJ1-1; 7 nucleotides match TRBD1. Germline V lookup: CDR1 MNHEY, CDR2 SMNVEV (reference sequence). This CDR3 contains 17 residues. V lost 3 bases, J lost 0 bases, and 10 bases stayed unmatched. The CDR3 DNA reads TGTGCCAGCAGTTTGGGGACAGCAAATCTTATGAACACTGAAGCTTTCTTT. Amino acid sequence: CASSLGTANLMNTEAFF.

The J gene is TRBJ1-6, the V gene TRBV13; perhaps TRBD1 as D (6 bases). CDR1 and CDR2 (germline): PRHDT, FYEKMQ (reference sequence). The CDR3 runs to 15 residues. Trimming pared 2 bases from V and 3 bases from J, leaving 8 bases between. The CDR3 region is CASSLTGNYNSPLHF. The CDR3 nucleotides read TGTGCCAGCAGCTTAACAGGGAACTATAATTCACCCCTCCACTTT.

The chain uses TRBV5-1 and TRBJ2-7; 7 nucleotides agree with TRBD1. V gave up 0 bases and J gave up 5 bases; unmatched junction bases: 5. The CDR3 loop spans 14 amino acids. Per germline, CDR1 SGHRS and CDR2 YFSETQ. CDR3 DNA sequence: TGCGCCAGCAGCTTGGGACAGGGTTTCGACGAGCAGTACTTC. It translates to CASSLGQGFDEQYF. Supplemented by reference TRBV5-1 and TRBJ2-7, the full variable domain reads KAGVTQTPRYLIKTRGQQVTLSCSPISGHRSVSWYQQTPGQGLQFLFEYFSETQRNKGNFPGRFSGRQFSNSRSEMNVSTLELGDSALYLCASSLGQGFDEQYFGPGTRLTVT.

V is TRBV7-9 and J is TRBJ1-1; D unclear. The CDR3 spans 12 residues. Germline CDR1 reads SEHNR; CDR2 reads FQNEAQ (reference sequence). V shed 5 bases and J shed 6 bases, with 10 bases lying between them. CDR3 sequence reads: CASSRDISEAFF. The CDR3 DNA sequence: TGTGCCAGCAGCCGGGATATCTCTGAAGCTTTCTTT.

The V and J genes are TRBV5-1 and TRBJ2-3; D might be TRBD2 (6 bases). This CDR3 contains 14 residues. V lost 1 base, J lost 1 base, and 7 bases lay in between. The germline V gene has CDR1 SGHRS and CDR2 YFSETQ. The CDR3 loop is CASSLWGGTDTQYF. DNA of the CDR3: TGCGCCAGCAGCTTGTGGGGGGGCACAGATACGCAGTATTTT.

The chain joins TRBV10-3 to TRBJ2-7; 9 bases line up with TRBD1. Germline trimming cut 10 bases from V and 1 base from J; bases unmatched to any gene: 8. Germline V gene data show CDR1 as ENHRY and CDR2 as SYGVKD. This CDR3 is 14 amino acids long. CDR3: CATEPGQGSYEQYF. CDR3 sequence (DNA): TGTGCCACCGAACCGGGACAGGGTTCCTACGAGCAGTACTTC.

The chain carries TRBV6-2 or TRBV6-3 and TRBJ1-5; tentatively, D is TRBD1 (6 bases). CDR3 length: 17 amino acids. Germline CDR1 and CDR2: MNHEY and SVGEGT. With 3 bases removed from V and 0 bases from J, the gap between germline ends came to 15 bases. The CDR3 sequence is CASSYGTSDFSNQPQHF. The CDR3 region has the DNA TGTGCCAGCAGTTATGGGACATCGGATTTTAGCAATCAGCCCCAGCATTTT.

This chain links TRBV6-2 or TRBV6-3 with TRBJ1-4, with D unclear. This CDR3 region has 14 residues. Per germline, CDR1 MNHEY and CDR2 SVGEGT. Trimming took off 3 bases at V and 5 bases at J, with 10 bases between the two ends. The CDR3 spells CASSYGVRNEKLFF. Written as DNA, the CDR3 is TGTGCCAGCAGTTATGGAGTGAGGAATGAAAAACTGTTTTTT.

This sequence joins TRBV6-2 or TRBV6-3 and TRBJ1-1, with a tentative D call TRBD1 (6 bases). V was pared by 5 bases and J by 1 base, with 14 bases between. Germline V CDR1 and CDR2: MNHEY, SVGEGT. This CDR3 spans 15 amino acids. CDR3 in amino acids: CASSTTGWGNTEAFF. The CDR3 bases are TGTGCCAGCAGTACGACAGGTTGGGGGAACACTGAAGCTTTCTTT.